One sample yielded the 26 T cell receptor beta chains listed below, sequenced in a study of T cell changes during pregnancy in multiple sclerosis. The method was immunoSEQ multiplex PCR; TCRdb's version includes in-frame clones alone and lacks a portion of them. The table lists about 81,000 clones, less than 95% of them singletons. The sample was peripheral blood, taken in the third trimester of pregnancy. The receptors derive from a female donor with multiple sclerosis, enrolled in a pregnancy study.

This chain connects TRBV9 to TRBJ2-2, with 7 positions matching TRBD1. CDR1 is SGDLS, CDR2 YYNGEE, per germline. This CDR3 region has 16 residues. The J segment lost 6 bases and the V segment lost 3 bases, leaving 11 bases of the junction unmatched. In DNA form, the CDR3 reads TGTGCCAGCAGCGCACCGGGACAGCCGGGCGCCGGGGAGCTGTTTTTT. It encodes CASSAPGQPGAGELFF.

The chain links TRBV19 to TRBJ2-4; TRBD2 agrees at 7 bases. The CDR3 contains 15 residues. Unmatched junction bases numbered 11, after V lost 7 bases and J lost 5 bases. Germline V gene sequence: CDR1 LNHDA, CDR2 SQIVND (reference sequence). As DNA, the CDR3 is TGTGCCAGTACTCACCCCGGGGGGTGGGAAAACATTCAGTACTTC. Its protein is CASTHPGGWENIQYF.

This clone was recorded only once. CDR3 protein: CASSPTIGKTQYF. The CDR3 region has the DNA TGTGCCAGCAGCCCAACCATCGGGAAGACCCAGTACTTC. The J gene is TRBJ2-5, the V gene TRBV7-6; a possible D gene is TRBD2 (5 bases). Trimming stripped 5 bases from V and 6 bases from J, with 13 bases between. This CDR3 spans 13 amino acids. From germline, CDR1 is SGHVS and CDR2 FNYEAQ.

The chain employs TRBV2 and TRBJ2-5; maybe TRBD2 (5 bases). With 3 bases removed from V and 5 bases from J, the gap between germline ends came to 16 bases. Germline values: CDR1 SNHLY, CDR2 FYNNEI. CDR3 length: 15 amino acids. CDR3 protein: CASSDGYTGWETQYF. CDR3 nucleotide sequence: TGTGCCAGCAGTGATGGGTACACGGGGTGGGAGACCCAGTACTTC.

The chain uses TRBV4-1 and TRBJ1-1; D call uncertain. Germline V CDR1 and CDR2: MGHRA, YSYEKL. V lost 1 base and J lost 0, with 9 bases in between. The CDR3 loop spans 15 amino acids. The CDR3 DNA is TGCGCCAGCAGCCAAGTCCAGGCCATGAACACTGAAGCTTTCTTT. This sequence encodes CASSQVQAMNTEAFF.

In nucleotides, the CDR3 is TGTGCCAGCAGGGACAGGGGACGGAATCAGCCCCAGCATTTT. Amino acid sequence: CASRDRGRNQPQHF. The V and J genes are TRBV2 and TRBJ1-5, with 9 bases that match TRBD1. The CDR3 consists of 14 residues. From germline, CDR1 is SNHLY and CDR2 FYNNEI. Losses at the gene ends were 6 bases for V and 4 bases for J; bases not matched to a gene: 4.

The chain joins TRBV4-2 to TRBJ2-1, with 7 bases matching TRBD2. Germline CDR1 is LGHNA and CDR2 is YNFKEQ. This CDR3 has 14 residues. V dropped 4 bases and J dropped 8; count of bases not matched to a gene: 8. The CDR3 loop is CASSPFGEGYEQFF. In DNA, the CDR3 is TGTGCCAGCAGCCCATTTGGGGAGGGATATGAGCAGTTCTTC.

The chain has TRBV5-6 and TRBJ2-3, with 9 bases fitting TRBD2. V lost 3 bases to trimming and J lost 4 bases; unmatched junction nucleotides: 9. CDR3 size: 16 residues. Germline CDR1 SGHDT, CDR2 YYEEEE. The CDR3 loop reads CASSSPRGGGADTQYF. CDR3 coding DNA: TGTGCCAGCAGCTCGCCCCGTGGCGGGGGGGCAGATACGCAGTATTTT.

This CDR3 reads CASRTGTGDYEQYF. DNA of the CDR3: TGTGCCAGTAGAACCGGGACAGGAGATTACGAGCAGTACTTC. The V gene is TRBV19, the J gene TRBJ2-7, with TRBD1 matching over 8 bases. Germline lookup yields CDR1 LNHDA and CDR2 SQIVND (reference sequence). The CDR3 consists of 14 residues. The J segment lost 4 bases and the V segment lost 6 bases, leaving 8 bases of the junction unmatched. Full variable domain (rest looked up from reference TRBV19 and TRBJ2-7): DGGITQSPKYLFRKEGQNVTLSCEQNLNHDAMYWYRQDPGQGLRLIYYSQIVNDFQKGDIAEGYSVSREKKESFPLTVTSAQKNPTAFYLCASRTGTGDYEQYFGPGTRLTVT.

This chain connects TRBV2 to TRBJ2-2; 7 bases fit TRBD1. The CDR3 has 14 amino acids. Germline CDR1 reads SNHLY; CDR2 reads FYNNEI. Germline trimming cut 4 bases from V and 6 bases from J; bases unmatched to any gene: 5. The DNA for the CDR3 is TGTGCCAGCAGTGTTATGACAGGGTCCGGGGAGCTGTTTTTT. Its protein is CASSVMTGSGELFF.

J is TRBJ1-2 and V is TRBV7-3; D ambiguous. V was pared by 5 bases and J by 6 bases, with 10 bases between. The CDR3 has 12 residues. Germline values: CDR1 SGHTA, CDR2 FQGTGA. The CDR3 DNA reads TGTGCCAGCAGCGACAACGGAAATGGCTACACCTTC. Translation: CASSDNGNGYTF.

The CDR3 reads CASSQDLQETQYF. The CDR3 DNA is TGTGCCAGCAGCCAGGACTTGCAAGAGACCCAGTACTTC. V usage is TRBV7-9 and J usage is TRBJ2-5, with a tentative D call TRBD2 (5 bases). The CDR3 is made up of 13 amino acids. Trimming shortened V by 5 bases and J by 2 bases, and 9 bases separated the two germline ends. Germline V gene sequence: CDR1 SEHNR, CDR2 FQNEAQ (reference sequence).

This chain links TRBV11-2 with TRBJ2-7, with 12 bases identical to TRBD1. The CDR3 runs to 16 residues. V shed 0 bases and J 11 bases; nucleotides not matched to a gene: 11. Germline values: CDR1 SGHAT, CDR2 FQNNGV. The CDR3 DNA reads as TGTGCCAGCAGCTTAGATCTGAGTGGGACAGGGGGCGGTGAGTACTTC. Translating it yields CASSLDLSGTGGGEYF.

The chain uses TRBV5-4 and TRBJ2-5; TRBD2 matches 11 bases. CDR1 is SGHNT and CDR2 is YYREEE in the germline V gene (reference sequence). This CDR3 has 17 residues. V gave up 4 bases and J gave up 2 bases; unmatched junction bases: 10. Here the CDR3 reads CASSKEPSGGIQETQYF. CDR3 nucleotide sequence: TGTGCCAGCAGCAAAGAGCCTAGCGGGGGGATTCAAGAGACCCAGTACTTC.

The chain joins TRBV6-5 to TRBJ1-4; tentatively, D is TRBD1 (6 bases). With 2 bases removed from V and 3 bases from J, the gap between germline ends came to 7 bases. This CDR3 region has 14 residues. In germline, CDR1 is MNHEY, CDR2 SVGAGI. This CDR3 is CASSYRGSNEKLFF. The CDR3 DNA sequence: TGTGCCAGCAGTTACAGGGGGTCTAATGAAAAACTGTTTTTT.

The chain is built from TRBV29-1 and TRBJ2-7; 7 bases are shared with TRBD1. The germline CDR1 and CDR2 sequences are SQVTM and ANQGSEA. This CDR3 is 14 amino acids long. V lost 5 bases, J lost 0 bases, and 7 bases stayed unmatched. The DNA for the CDR3 is TGCAGCGTTACGGGACAGAGAAACTCCTACGAGCAGTACTTC. This codes for CSVTGQRNSYEQYF.

With respect to this clone: Other DNA sequences in this specimen translate into the identical CDR3. The V call is TRBV6-5, the J call TRBJ1-2; 9 nucleotides line up with TRBD1. V trimming: 2 bases; J trimming: 8 bases; junction bases outside the gene matches: 3. This CDR3 is 13 amino acids long. CDR1 is MNHEY and CDR2 is SVGAGI in the germline V gene. The CDR3 protein is CASSYRQGGGYTF. DNA for the CDR3: TGTGCCAGCAGTTACCGACAGGGGGGCGGCTACACCTTC.

The chain carries TRBV5-5 and TRBJ2-7; 9 bases line up with TRBD1. Germline V gives CDR1 SGHKS, CDR2 YYEKEE (reference sequence). The CDR3 is 14 residues long. Germline trimming cut 4 bases from V and 4 bases from J; bases unmatched to any gene: 6. The CDR3 protein is CASSLTGGRYEQYF. The CDR3 DNA reads as TGTGCCAGCAGCCTCACAGGGGGCAGATACGAGCAGTACTTC.

The chain joins TRBV5-6 to TRBJ1-1; D unclear. CDR1 SGHDT and CDR2 YYEEEE come from the germline V gene. V lost 2 bases to trimming and J lost 8 bases, with 22 bases between them. The CDR3 contains 16 residues. CDR3 nucleotide sequence: TGTGCCAGCAGCTTTTCATTAGAACAGCACGAAGCCGAAGCTTTCTTT. It translates to CASSFSLEQHEAEAFF. The whole variable domain, filled in from reference TRBV5-6 and TRBJ1-1, reads DAGVTQSPTHLIKTRGQQVTLRCSPKSGHDTVSWYQQALGQGPQFIFQYYEEEERQRGNFPDRFSGHQFPNYSSELNVNALLLGDSALYLCASSFSLEQHEAEAFFGQGTRLTVV.

This chain connects TRBV5-4 to TRBJ1-2; D uncertain. The CDR3 totals 12 residues. Trimming stripped 0 bases from V and 6 bases from J, with 6 bases between. Germline V gene lookup returns CDR1 SGHNT and CDR2 YYREEE (reference sequence). CDR3 nucleotide sequence: TGTGCCAGCAGCTTGGTGGGCGATGGCTACACCTTC. It specifies CASSLVGDGYTF.

This clone showed up just once. This sequence joins TRBV5-1 and TRBJ1-5; TRBD1 agrees at 11 bases. CDR1 SGHRS and CDR2 YFSETQ come from the germline V gene. This CDR3 spans 15 amino acids. Trimming took 4 bases from V and 7 from J; bases not matched to a gene: 7. As DNA, the CDR3 is TGCGCCAGCAGCCCGGGACAGGGGGGAGGGCAGCCCCAGCATTTT. This translates into CASSPGQGGGQPQHF.

This clone was seen a single time. This chain links TRBV19 with TRBJ2-2; 10 bases line up with TRBD2. With V trimmed by 1 base and J by 1 base, 9 bases remained unmatched. Per germline, CDR1 LNHDA and CDR2 SQIVND (reference sequence). The CDR3 extends over 19 amino acids. CDR3 in DNA: TGTGCCAGTAGTATAGGAGGTTTGGGACTAGCGAAGAACACCGGGGAGCTGTTTTTT. The encoded protein is CASSIGGLGLAKNTGELFF. Based on the CDR3 plus reference TRBV19 and TRBJ2-2, the full variable domain is DGGITQSPKYLFRKEGQNVTLSCEQNLNHDAMYWYRQDPGQGLRLIYYSQIVNDFQKGDIAEGYSVSREKKESFPLTVTSAQKNPTAFYLCASSIGGLGLAKNTGELFFGEGSRLTVL.

The chain has TRBV6-5 and TRBJ1-2; 7 bases line up with TRBD1. J gave up 8 bases and V 8 bases, and 8 bases lay outside the gene matches. This CDR3 is 12 amino acids long. Germline values: CDR1 MNHEY, CDR2 SVGAGI. The CDR3 DNA is TGTGCCAGCGGAAGGGGGCCTATGGGCTACACCTTC. It specifies CASGRGPMGYTF.

This chain links TRBV29-1 with TRBJ2-7, with 9 bases aligning to TRBD1. Trimming removed 1 base from V and 3 bases from J; junction bases left unmatched: 1. CDR3 length: 13 amino acids. Looked up from germline, CDR1 is SQVTM and CDR2 is ANQGSEA. CDR3 sequence reads: CSVEGQGGYEQYF. For the CDR3, the DNA is TGCAGCGTTGAAGGACAGGGGGGCTACGAGCAGTACTTC.

This chain uses TRBV6-6 with TRBJ1-2; the D gene is possibly TRBD1 (5 bases). The V and J ends lost 2 bases and 3 bases respectively, with 10 bases between them. CDR3 length: 14 amino acids. Germline CDR1 and CDR2: MNHNY and SVGAGI (reference sequence). CDR3 in DNA: TGTGCCAGCAGTTACAGACAGTCGGACTATGGCTACACCTTC. Protein product: CASSYRQSDYGYTF.

The V gene is TRBV6-5, the J gene TRBJ1-1, with D unresolved. The CDR3 runs 14 residues. Germline CDR1 and CDR2: MNHEY and SVGAGI. V was trimmed by 2 bases and J by 3 bases, leaving 10 bases between them. CDR3 amino acids: CASSYDAEDTEAFF. In DNA form, the CDR3 reads TGTGCCAGCAGTTACGATGCGGAGGACACTGAAGCTTTCTTT.